This record concerns one TCR beta chain sequence. Its antigen remains unknown. The sample comes from a study of shared clonotypes between healthy human individuals. Study context: There were three CD4 naive, three CD4 memory, two CD8 naive and one CD8 memory plates per donor.

V shed 0 bases and J shed 3 bases, with 12 bases lying between them. In germline, CDR1 is MGHRA, CDR2 YSYEKL. The CDR3 contains 16 residues. Here immunoSEQ multiplex PCR was the method, and the copy in TCRdb shows in-frame clones only, minus some. The table includes roughly 550,000 clones, just under 97% detected once. Study-wide results and limits: The study found lower generation probabilities in non-shared clonotypes than in those shared by all four donors. It was the few donors that limited the genetic and exposure-history diversity represented. Memory subsets had estimated richness that was generally smaller than that of naive subsets.

The naive CD8 fraction comprised CD45RO-negative cells positively selected for CCR7 and excluded terminally differentiated effector memory CD45RA+ cells. V usage is TRBV4-1 and J usage is TRBJ1-3; D gene uncertain. This sequence originates from a woman in her twenties or thirties in good health. The source material was naive CD8+ T cells sorted from blood. The DNA of the CDR3 is TGCGCCAGCAGCCAAGACGAGGGCGGACGTGGAAACACCATATATTTT. The encoded protein is CASSQDEGGRGNTIYF.